This TCR beta chain stems from a study of identical twins. Study conclusions and caveats: Potential partial confounding of zero-insertion analyses by invariant MAIT and iNKT cells was noted. Low generation probability was overrepresented in out-of-frame alpha sequences shared by twins.

About this clonotype: Its cognate antigen is unknown.

V trimming: 0 bases; J trimming: 4 bases; junction bases outside the gene matches: 5. This CDR3 is 16 amino acids long. Germline V gene lookup returns CDR1 SGHRS and CDR2 YFSETQ. TCRdb re-called the 5' RACE reads with MiXCR, one entry per CDR3 protein. The table lists 400,000 to 550,000 distinct CDR3 sequences, 13% to 15% of them singletons. This same sample was also part of a study on yellow fever vaccine responses in identical twins. That report notes: A vaccine T cell response that seemed partly convergent and partly personalized was reported in twins.

V is TRBV5-1 and J is TRBJ2-3, with 10 bases that match TRBD2. This TCR derives from a woman aged 18-30 years in good health. Material for sequencing was CD4+ T cells sorted from blood. CDR3 DNA sequence: TGCGCCAGCAGCTTGGCCCTAGCGGGAGAGGCAGATACGCAGTATTTT. Residues: CASSLALAGEADTQYF. Full variable domain (outside the CDR3, taken from reference TRBV5-1 and TRBJ2-3): KAGVTQTPRYLIKTRGQQVTLSCSPISGHRSVSWYQQTPGQGLQFLFEYFSETQRNKGNFPGRFSGRQFSNSRSEMNVSTLELGDSALYLCASSLALAGEADTQYFGPGTRLTVL.